This T cell receptor beta chain was obtained from a study of blood T cell repertoires in COVID-19. The table came from immunoSEQ multiplex PCR; TCRdb's copy has only in-frame clones and leaves some out. The profile shows some 180,000 clones, around 90% of them singletons. The CDR3 is 15 residues long. The ends were cut back, 6 bases at V and 1 base at J, with 18 bases in the middle. Germline lookup yields CDR1 SQVTM and CDR2 ANQGSEA. The sequenced sample consisted of peripheral blood. The receptor was derived from a man in his 60s with active or convalescent COVID-19. The chain combines TRBV29-1 with TRBJ1-2; no definite D call. Here the CDR3 DNA reads TGCAGCGTCGATATTGACACGGCACTTAACTATGGCTACACCTTC. It translates to CSVDIDTALNYGYTF.